This TCR beta chain was captured in a study of blood T cell repertoires in COVID-19. The method was immunoSEQ multiplex PCR; TCRdb's version includes in-frame clones alone and lacks a portion of them. The sample records some 85,000 clones, over 60% being singletons. The TCR was taken from a woman of 80 years or more with active or convalescent COVID-19. Sequenced input: peripheral blood.

The CDR3 reads CASTVGGSADEQYF. The CDR3 DNA reads TGTGCCAGCACTGTTGGGGGCTCTGCCGACGAGCAGTACTTC. This chain connects TRBV6-5 to TRBJ2-7, with a weak D call TRBD1 (6 bases). Trimming left V 7 bases short and J 5 bases short, with 18 bases between. CDR3 length: 14 residues. CDR1 MNHEY and CDR2 SVGAGI come from the germline V gene.